The clone carrying this TCR beta chain was counted many times. Its target is not known. Unique molecular identifiers were affixed to single, distinct cDNA molecules. Using its own MiXCR run on the 5' RACE reads, TCRdb lists one record per CDR3 protein. The table includes over 55,000 distinct CDR3 sequences, roughly a tenth detected once. The record originates from a study of early T cells in non-severe SARS-CoV-2 infection. At the level of the study: The study sequenced bulk RNA from unsorted whole blood, with chains unpaired.

The CDR3 is 13 amino acids. Germline CDR1 reads DFQATT; CDR2 reads SNEGSKA (reference sequence). Deletions cut 6 bases from V and 0 bases from J, with 9 bases between. Study results and caveats: The matching step, a VDJdb search, favored anti-spike CD8 responses and missed private and CD4 specificities.

The TCR was taken from an adult who was a healthcare worker with PCR-confirmed SARS-CoV-2 infection or an uninfected control (not recorded which). The sequenced sample consisted of whole blood. The chain carries TRBV20-1 and TRBJ2-4; no definite D call. CDR3 sequence: CSAVPGAKNIQYF. CDR3 DNA: TGCAGTGCAGTTCCGGGAGCCAAAAACATTCAGTACTTC.